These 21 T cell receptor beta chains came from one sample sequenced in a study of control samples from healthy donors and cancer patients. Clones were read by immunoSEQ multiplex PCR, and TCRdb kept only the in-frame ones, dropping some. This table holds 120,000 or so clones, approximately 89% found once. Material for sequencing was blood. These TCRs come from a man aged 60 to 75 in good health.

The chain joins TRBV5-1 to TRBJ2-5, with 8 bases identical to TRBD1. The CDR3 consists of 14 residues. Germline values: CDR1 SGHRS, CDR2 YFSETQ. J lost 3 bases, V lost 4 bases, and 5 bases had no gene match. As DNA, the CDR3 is TGCGCCAGCAGCCAGGGACAGGCCGAAGAGACCCAGTACTTC. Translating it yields CASSQGQAEETQYF.

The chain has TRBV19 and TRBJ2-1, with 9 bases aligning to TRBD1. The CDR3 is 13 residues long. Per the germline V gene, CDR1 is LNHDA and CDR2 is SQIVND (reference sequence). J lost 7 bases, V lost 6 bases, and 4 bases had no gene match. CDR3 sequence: CASRPDRGNEQFF. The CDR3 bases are TGTGCCAGTAGACCAGACAGGGGGAATGAGCAGTTCTTC.

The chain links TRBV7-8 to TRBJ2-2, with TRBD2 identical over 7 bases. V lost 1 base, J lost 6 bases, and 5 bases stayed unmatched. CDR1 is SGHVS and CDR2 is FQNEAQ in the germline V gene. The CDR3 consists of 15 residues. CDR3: CASSLGRAGAGELFF. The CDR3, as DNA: TGTGCCAGCAGCTTAGGCCGGGCGGGGGCCGGGGAGCTGTTTTTT.

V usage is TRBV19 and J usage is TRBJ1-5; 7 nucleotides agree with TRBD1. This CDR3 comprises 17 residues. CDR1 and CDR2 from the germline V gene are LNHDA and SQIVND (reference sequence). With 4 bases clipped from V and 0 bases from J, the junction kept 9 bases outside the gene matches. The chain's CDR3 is CASSSRGAGYSNQPQHF. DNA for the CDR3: TGTGCCAGTAGTAGCAGGGGGGCGGGATATAGCAATCAGCCCCAGCATTTT.

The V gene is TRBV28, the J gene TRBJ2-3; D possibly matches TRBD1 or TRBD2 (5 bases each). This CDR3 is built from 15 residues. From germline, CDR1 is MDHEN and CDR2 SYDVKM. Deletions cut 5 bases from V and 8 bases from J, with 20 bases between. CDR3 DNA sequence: TGTGCCAGCAGTCCCGGGATCCTATCTCAGGGTACGCAGTATTTT. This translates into CASSPGILSQGTQYF. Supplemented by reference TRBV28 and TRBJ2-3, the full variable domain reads DVKVTQSSRYLVKRTGEKVFLECVQDMDHENMFWYRQDPGLGLRLIYFSYDVKMKEKGDIPEGYSVSREKKERFSLILESASTNQTSMYLCASSPGILSQGTQYFGPGTRLTVL.

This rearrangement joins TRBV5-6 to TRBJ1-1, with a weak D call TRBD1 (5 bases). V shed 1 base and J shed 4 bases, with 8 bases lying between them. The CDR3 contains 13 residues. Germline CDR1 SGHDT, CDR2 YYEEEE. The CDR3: CASSLKGVTEAFF. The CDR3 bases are TGTGCCAGCAGCTTGAAAGGGGTCACTGAAGCTTTCTTT.

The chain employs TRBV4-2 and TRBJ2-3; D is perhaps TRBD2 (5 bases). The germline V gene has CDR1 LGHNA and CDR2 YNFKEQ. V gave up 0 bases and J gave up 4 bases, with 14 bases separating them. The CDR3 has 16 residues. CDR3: CASSQELASGSDTQYF. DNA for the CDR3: TGTGCCAGCAGCCAAGAGCTAGCTTCTGGTTCAGATACGCAGTATTTT.

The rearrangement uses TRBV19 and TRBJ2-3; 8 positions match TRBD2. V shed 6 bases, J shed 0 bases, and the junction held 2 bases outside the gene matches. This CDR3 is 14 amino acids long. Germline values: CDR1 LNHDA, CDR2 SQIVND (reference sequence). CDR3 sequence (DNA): TGTGCCAGTAGGCGGGGGGCGAGCACAGATACGCAGTATTTT. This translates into CASRRGASTDTQYF.

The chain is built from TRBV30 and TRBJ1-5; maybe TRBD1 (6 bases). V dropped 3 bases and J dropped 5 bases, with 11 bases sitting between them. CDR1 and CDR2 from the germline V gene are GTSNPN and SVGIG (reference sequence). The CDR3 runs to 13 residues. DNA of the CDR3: TGTGCCTGGAGCACCGCAGGGGATCAGCCCCAGCATTTT. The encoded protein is CAWSTAGDQPQHF.

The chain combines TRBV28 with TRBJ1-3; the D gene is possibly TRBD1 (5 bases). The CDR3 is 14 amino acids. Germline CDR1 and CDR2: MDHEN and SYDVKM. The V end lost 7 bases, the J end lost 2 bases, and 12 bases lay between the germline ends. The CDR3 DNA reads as TGTGCCAGCACCCTACCGGGGGCTGGAAACACCATATATTTT. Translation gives CASTLPGAGNTIYF.

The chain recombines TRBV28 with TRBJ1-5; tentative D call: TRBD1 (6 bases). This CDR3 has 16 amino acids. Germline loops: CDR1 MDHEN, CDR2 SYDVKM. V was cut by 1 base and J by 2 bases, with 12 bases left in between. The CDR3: CASSLLGGPGNQPQHF. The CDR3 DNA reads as TGTGCCAGCAGTTTATTGGGGGGGCCTGGCAATCAGCCCCAGCATTTT.

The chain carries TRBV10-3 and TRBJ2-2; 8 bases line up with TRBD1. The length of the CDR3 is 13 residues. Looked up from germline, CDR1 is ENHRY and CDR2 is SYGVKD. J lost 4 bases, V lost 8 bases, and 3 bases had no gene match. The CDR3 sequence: CAIRQGTTGELFF. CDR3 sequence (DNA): TGTGCCATCCGACAGGGGACCACCGGGGAGCTGTTTTTT.

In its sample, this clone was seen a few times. CDR3 bases: TGCAGTGCTAGTGGGCCCAATTCACCCCTCCACTTT. It translates to CSASGPNSPLHF. J is TRBJ1-6 and V is TRBV20-1, with D uncertain. The ends were cut back, 3 bases at V and 7 bases at J, with 7 bases in the middle. Germline V gene sequence: CDR1 DFQATT, CDR2 SNEGSKA (reference sequence). The CDR3 runs 12 residues.

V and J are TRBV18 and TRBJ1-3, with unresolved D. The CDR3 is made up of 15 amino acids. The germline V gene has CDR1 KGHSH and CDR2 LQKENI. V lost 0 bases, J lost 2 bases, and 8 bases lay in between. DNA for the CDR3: TGTGCCAGCTCACCACCAGCAGTGACTGGAAACACCATATATTTT. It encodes CASSPPAVTGNTIYF.

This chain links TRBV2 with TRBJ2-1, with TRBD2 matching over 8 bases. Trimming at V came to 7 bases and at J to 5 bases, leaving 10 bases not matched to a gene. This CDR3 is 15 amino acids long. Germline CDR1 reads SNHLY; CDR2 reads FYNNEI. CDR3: CASKPGLGYNNEQFF. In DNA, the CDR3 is TGTGCCAGCAAGCCGGGACTAGGGTACAACAATGAGCAGTTCTTC.

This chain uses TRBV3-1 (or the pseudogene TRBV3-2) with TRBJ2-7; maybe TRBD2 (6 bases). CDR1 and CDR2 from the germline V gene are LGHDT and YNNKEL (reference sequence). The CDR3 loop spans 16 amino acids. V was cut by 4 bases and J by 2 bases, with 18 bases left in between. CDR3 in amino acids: CASSPSRGLATYEQYF. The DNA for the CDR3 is TGTGCCAGCAGCCCCTCAAGGGGACTGGCCACCTACGAGCAGTACTTC.

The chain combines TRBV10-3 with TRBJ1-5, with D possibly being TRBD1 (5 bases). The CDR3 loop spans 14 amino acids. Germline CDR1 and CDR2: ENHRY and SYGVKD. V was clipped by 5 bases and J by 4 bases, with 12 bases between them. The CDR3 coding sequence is TGTGCCATCAGTCGACAGTCAGCAAATCAGCCCCAGCATTTT. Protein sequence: CAISRQSANQPQHF.

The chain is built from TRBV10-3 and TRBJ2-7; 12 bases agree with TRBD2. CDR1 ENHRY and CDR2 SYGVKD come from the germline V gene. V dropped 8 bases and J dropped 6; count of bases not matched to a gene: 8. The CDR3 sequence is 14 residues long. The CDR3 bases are TGTGCCATCGGCAGACTAGCGGGGGAGGGCGAGCAGTACTTC. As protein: CAIGRLAGEGEQYF.

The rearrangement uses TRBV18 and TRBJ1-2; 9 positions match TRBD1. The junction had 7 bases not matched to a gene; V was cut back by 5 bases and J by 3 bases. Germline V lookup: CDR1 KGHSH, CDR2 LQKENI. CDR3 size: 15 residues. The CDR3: CASSKTGTGYYGYTF. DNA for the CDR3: TGTGCCAGCTCAAAGACCGGGACAGGGTACTATGGCTACACCTTC.

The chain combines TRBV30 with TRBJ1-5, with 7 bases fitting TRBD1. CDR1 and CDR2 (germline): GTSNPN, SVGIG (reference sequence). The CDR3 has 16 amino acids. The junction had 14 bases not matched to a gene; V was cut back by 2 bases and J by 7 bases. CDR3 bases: TGTGCCTGGAGTCTCGGCAGGGGGACCCCTATACAGCCCCAGCATTTT. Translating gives CAWSLGRGTPIQPQHF.

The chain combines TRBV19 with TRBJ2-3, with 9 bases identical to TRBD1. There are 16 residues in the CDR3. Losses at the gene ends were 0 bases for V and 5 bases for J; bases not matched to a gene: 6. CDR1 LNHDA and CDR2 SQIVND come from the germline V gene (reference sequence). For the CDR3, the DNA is TGTGCCAGTAGTATAGAGGGGACAGGGACAGGAGATACGCAGTATTTT. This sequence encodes CASSIEGTGTGDTQYF.